A selection of T cell receptor beta chains follows, all from one sample in a study of T-cell memory formation after mild COVID-19. MiXCR, applied by TCRdb to the 5' RACE reads, yields one record per CDR3 protein. The sample carries 300,000 to 400,000 distinct CDR3 sequences, approximately 13% recorded once. The specimen sequenced was PBMCs or a T cell subset sorted from them (not recorded which). The receptor set was obtained from a man in his late teens or twenties who had mild COVID-19 (a few samples of this study predate the infection). Cell type and time point are not known. Each CDR3 is given with its conserved first and last residue.

TRBJ1-2 | TRBV10-3 | CAIRRTAYGYTF
TRBJ2-3 | TRBV20-1 | CSAGTGYTDTQYF
TRBJ2-5 | TRBV11-2 | CASSLGYVARETQYF
TRBJ2-2 | TRBV5-6 | CASSIRGNTGELFF
TRBJ1-5 | TRBV20-1 | CSATVQSDQPQHF
TRBJ2-7 | TRBV5-1 | CASSLGPGMAYEQYF
TRBJ1-1 | TRBV27 | CASSLRSRDTEAFF
TRBJ2-3 | TRBV3-1 | CASSQGTPGITDTQYF
TRBJ2-5 | TRBV10-3 | CAISSTGQEETQYF
TRBJ2-7 | TRBV6-5 | CASRRTGAQGYEQYF
TRBJ2-3 | TRBV4-1 | CASSTEPEATDTQYF
TRBJ2-5 | TRBV6-1 | CASSEAPQGPQETQYF
TRBJ1-2 | TRBV21-1 | CASSVMQHHDGYTF
TRBJ1-2 | TRBV20-1 | CSAVPGRRTRNYGYTF
TRBJ1-4 | TRBV20-1 | CSARGQGEKLFF
TRBJ1-1 | TRBV6-5 | CASRQSGTLPKAFF
TRBJ1-1 | TRBV5-1 | CARGFGQGALDTEAFF
TRBJ2-1 | TRBV28 | CASSFGGVYNEQFF
TRBJ2-1 | TRBV5-5 | CASSLVAGVPEQFF
TRBJ1-4 | TRBV5-1 | CASSLGQGSNEKLFF
TRBJ2-1 | TRBV7-6 | CASSAPGRRSYNEQFF
TRBJ2-3 | TRBV5-1 | CASSFQGLSTDTQYF
TRBJ1-6 | TRBV11-2 | CASSLVLEDREDSPLHF
TRBJ2-7 | TRBV7-3 | CASSRGQGINEQYF
TRBJ1-2 | TRBV14 | CASSTYGQLYGYTF
TRBJ1-4 | TRBV7-9 | CASSLVAGEEKLFF
TRBJ2-1 | TRBV5-1 | CASSVGQTVGNEQFF
TRBJ1-5 | TRBV4-1 | CASSQGSSMRPQHF
TRBJ2-1 | TRBV12-3/TRBV12-4 | CASSITGRGDEQFF
TRBJ1-6 | TRBV7-2 | CASSLGRLLSYNSPLHF
TRBJ2-1 | TRBV6-2/TRBV6-3 | CASEDGGLLVF
TRBJ1-2 | TRBV5-5 | CASSLAWGQADGYTF
TRBJ2-1 | TRBV7-2 | CASSLFSGGVDEQFF
TRBJ2-3 | TRBV9 | CASSYGQGGVDTQYF
TRBJ1-1 | TRBV5-1 | CASSLDPDTEAFF
TRBJ2-3 | TRBV4-2 | CASSQDRGLAYTQYF
TRBJ2-7 | TRBV4-1 | CASSQGGGGAYEQYF
TRBJ2-5 | TRBV7-9 | CASRQGPETQYF
TRBJ2-6 | TRBV7-2 | CASSRDRGSGANVLTF
TRBJ1-2 | TRBV4-1 | CASSQTTGGRSYGYTF
TRBJ1-1 | TRBV5-6 | CATQTGGTEAFF
TRBJ2-7 | TRBV10-3 | CAISVRGSYEQYF
TRBJ2-3 | TRBV12-3/TRBV12-4 | CASSPELRDTQYF
TRBJ2-5 | TRBV5-6 | CASSLELAETQYF
TRBJ2-1 | TRBV27 | CASSFRGLEQFF
TRBJ2-1 | TRBV18 | CASSPPMAKSSYNEQFF
TRBJ1-1 | TRBV10-1 | CASSVGEDTEAFF